Each of the 24 T cell receptor beta chains below was sequenced from the same sample in a study of blood T cells in healthy people across ages. Using a J-beta primer mix together with a sample-barcoded 5' primer, a second PCR was run for roughly 6 to 12 cycles. One entry per CDR3 protein results from TCRdb running MiXCR on the 5' RACE reads. The table lists hundreds of thousands of distinct CDR3 sequences, 45% to 55% of them singletons, with 20% to 25% in the top ten. The specimen was blood. These receptors were taken from a man older than 75 in good health.

Turning to this clonotype: A much larger clone differs from this one at a single base, so this may be a read error. The chain uses TRBV7-9 and TRBJ2-3, with D possibly TRBD1 on 5 matching bases. The CDR3 extends over 14 amino acids. Trimming took off 8 bases at V and 0 bases at J, with 12 bases between the two ends. Per the germline V gene, CDR1 is SEHNR and CDR2 is FQNEAQ (reference sequence). The CDR3 region is CASGKGVSTDTQYF. Written as DNA, the CDR3 is TGTGCCAGCGGCAAAGGGGTGAGCACAGATACGCAGTATTTT.

The chain links TRBV7-2 to TRBJ2-5, with D tentatively TRBD1 or TRBD2 (5 bases each). The DNA matches TRBJ2-7 better at its end, which makes the J call doubtful. The germline CDR1 and CDR2 sequences are SGHTA and FQGNSA. This CDR3 region has 11 residues. CDR3 DNA: TGTGCCAGCAGCTTGGGGACCGAGCAGTACTTC. This sequence encodes CASSLGTEQYF.

The sample holds many counts of this clonotype. The chain is built from TRBV6-6 and TRBJ2-1; 9 bases align to TRBD1. CDR3 size: 15 residues. Germline V gives CDR1 MNHNY, CDR2 SVGAGI (reference sequence). V was clipped by 4 bases and J by 6 bases; unmatched bases: 7. CDR3 DNA: TGTGCCAGCAGTTCCGACAGGGGGTTTAGCAATGAGCAGTTCTTC. This codes for CASSSDRGFSNEQFF.

The chain has TRBV6-5 and TRBJ1-5; 10 nucleotides match TRBD1. This CDR3 contains 15 residues. Trimming removed 6 bases from V and 6 bases from J; junction bases left unmatched: 8. Germline V CDR1 and CDR2: MNHEY, SVGAGI. The CDR3, as DNA: TGTGCCAGCAGCCTGACAGGGGGCGGGAGTCAGCCCCAGCATTTT. It is translated as CASSLTGGGSQPQHF.

This clonotype came up a few times. The gene calls are TRBV20-1 and TRBJ2-4; TRBD2 aligns across 7 bases. The J call is uncertain, as TRBJ2-7 better fits the DNA end. Per the germline V gene, CDR1 is DFQATT and CDR2 is SNEGSKA (reference sequence). CDR3 size: 15 residues. The CDR3: CSASPSLGGAYEQYF. CDR3 nucleotide sequence: TGCAGTGCTAGTCCCAGCCTTGGGGGGGCCTACGAGCAGTACTTC.

This clonotype has just one count. The V call is TRBV7-2, the J call TRBJ2-5, with D perhaps TRBD2 (5 bases). The end of the DNA fits TRBJ2-7 better, so the J call may be wrong. Germline V gene data show CDR1 as SGHTA and CDR2 as FQGNSA. This CDR3 has 15 residues. The CDR3 reads CASSLGTSAGGEQYF. Written as DNA, the CDR3 is TGTGCCAGCAGCTTAGGGACTTCAGCAGGAGGCGAGCAGTACTTC.

About this clonotype: A much larger clone differs from this one at a single base, so this may be a read error. The chain links TRBV4-2 to TRBJ2-4; D tentatively reads TRBD1 or TRBD2 (5 bases each). The assigned J gene may be wrong: the sequence end matches TRBJ2-7 better. The CDR3 spans 14 residues. From germline, CDR1 is LGHNA and CDR2 YNFKEQ. CDR3 sequence reads: CASSHSRDVYEQYF. As DNA, the CDR3 is TGTGCCAGCAGCCACAGCCGGGACGTCTACGAGCAGTACTTC.

The chain has TRBV3-1 and TRBJ2-7; no firm D call. Looked up from germline, CDR1 is LGHDT and CDR2 is YNNKEL (reference sequence). The CDR3 runs 12 residues. V was cut by 8 bases and J by 9 bases, with 17 bases left in between. The DNA for the CDR3 is TGTGCCAGCGGCCGGAGCTCCCACGTGCAGTACTTC. It encodes CASGRSSHVQYF.

There are a few counts of this clonotype. V gene TRBV15 combines with J gene TRBJ2-3, with TRBD2 matching 7 bases. The CDR3 sequence is 16 residues long. Germline values: CDR1 LNHNV, CDR2 YYDKDF (reference sequence). V was pared by 1 base and J by 3 bases, with 7 bases of the junction left unmatched. The chain's CDR3 is CATSRGAGWSTDTQYF. As DNA, the CDR3 is TGTGCCACCAGCAGAGGAGCGGGGTGGTCAACAGATACGCAGTATTTT.

The rearrangement joins TRBV7-8 to TRBJ2-3; D is uncertain. V lost 4 bases and J lost 0, with 11 bases in between. The CDR3 is 15 amino acids. From germline, CDR1 is SGHVS and CDR2 FQNEAQ. Written as DNA, the CDR3 is TGTGCCAGCAGCTCAGGCGACCTTAGCACAGATACGCAGTATTTT. Its translation is CASSSGDLSTDTQYF. Complete variable domain (other parts from reference TRBV7-8 and TRBJ2-3): GAGVSQSPRYKVAKRGQDVALRCDPISGHVSLFWYQQALGQGPEFLTYFQNEAQLDKSGLPSDRFFAERPEGSVSTLKIQRTQQEDSAVYLCASSSGDLSTDTQYFGPGTRLTVL.

V is TRBV6-5 and J is TRBJ2-5; TRBD2 aligns across 12 bases. Germline values: CDR1 MNHEY, CDR2 SVGAGI. The ends lost 4 bases at V and 11 bases at J; junction bases unmatched: 8. There are 14 residues in the CDR3. The CDR3 region is CASSSRLAGAKQYF. The CDR3 bases are TGTGCCAGCAGTTCCCGACTAGCGGGAGCAAAGCAGTACTTC.

The sample holds a few counts of this clonotype. The chain combines TRBV6-2 or TRBV6-3 with TRBJ2-5; D is ambiguous. The DNA end is a closer match to TRBJ2-7, so the J assignment may be wrong. Germline V gene data show CDR1 as MNHEY and CDR2 as SVGEGT. The CDR3 is 14 amino acids. The CDR3 sequence is CASSYTDGRGEQYF. The CDR3 DNA is TGTGCCAGCAGTTACACGGACGGTAGAGGCGAGCAGTACTTC.

There are a few counts of this clonotype. The chain carries TRBV6-5 and TRBJ1-3, with a possible D match to TRBD1 (5 bases). V was cut by 2 bases and J by 0 bases, with 11 bases left in between. This CDR3 is 16 amino acids long. Looked up from germline, CDR1 is MNHEY and CDR2 is SVGAGI. CDR3 DNA sequence: TGTGCCAGCAGTTACGCACAGGCAACCTCTGGAAACACCATATATTTT. Translation gives CASSYAQATSGNTIYF.

V usage is TRBV6-5 and J usage is TRBJ2-4; maybe TRBD1 (7 bases). The CDR3 has 15 residues. The V gene's germline CDR1 is MNHEY and CDR2 SVGAGI. V was trimmed by 6 bases and J by 1 base, leaving 13 bases between them. The CDR3 coding sequence is TGTGCCAGCAGAGACAGGGAGGCGGCCAAAAACATTCAGTACTTC. It is translated as CASRDREAAKNIQYF.

DNA of the CDR3: TGTGCCAGTCGAAAGGACATATCAAACTATGGCTACACCTTC. It yields the protein CASRKDISNYGYTF. The chain has TRBV5-5 and TRBJ1-2; D perhaps matches TRBD1 (5 bases). CDR1 is SGHKS, CDR2 YYEKEE, per germline (reference sequence). The ends were cut back, 8 bases at V and 2 bases at J, with 16 bases in the middle. The CDR3 contains 14 residues.

The V and J genes are TRBV4-1 and TRBJ2-3; no reliable D call. This CDR3 contains 16 residues. In germline, CDR1 is MGHRA, CDR2 YSYEKL. The germline V and J ends were trimmed by 0 bases and 2 bases, with 12 bases remaining between them. The CDR3 region has the DNA TGCGCCAGCAGCCAAGATCGGAGTTTCTCCACAGATACGCAGTATTTT. Protein sequence: CASSQDRSFSTDTQYF.

The chain has TRBV29-1 and TRBJ2-5, with 7 bases fitting TRBD1. Germline trimming cut 7 bases from V and 5 bases from J; bases unmatched to any gene: 16. The CDR3 has 15 residues. The germline V gene encodes CDR1 SQVTM and CDR2 ANQGSEA. The DNA of the CDR3 is TGCAGCGCGGACCGAGGCACAGGGGTTCGGGAGACCCAGTACTTC. Translated: CSADRGTGVRETQYF.

Concerning this clonotype itself: Compared with germline, one end of the junction differs, possibly owing to a read error. This chain links TRBV7-2 with TRBJ1-1; TRBD1 is a possible D gene (6 bases). The germline CDR1 and CDR2 sequences are SGHTA and FQGNSA. The CDR3 totals 13 residues. CDR3 coding DNA: TGTGCCAGCAGTTTAGTGGGAGGGGGATTGGCTTTCTTT. Translating gives CASSLVGGGLAFF.

The chain links TRBV3-1 to TRBJ2-7; tentatively, D is TRBD2 (6 bases). Germline lookup yields CDR1 LGHDT and CDR2 YNNKEL (reference sequence). Trimming shortened V by 11 bases and J by 0 bases, and 20 bases separated the two germline ends. This CDR3 is built from 15 residues. The CDR3 spells CASRLGGRHSYEQYF. The CDR3, as DNA: TGTGCCTCCAGGCTCGGGGGAAGGCACTCCTACGAGCAGTACTTC.

The CDR3 here is CASSRDAPGATDTQYF. As DNA, the CDR3 is TGTGCCAGCAGCCGAGACGCACCGGGGGCCACAGATACGCAGTATTTT. The chain joins TRBV14 to TRBJ2-3; D assignment may be TRBD1 or TRBD2 (6 bases each). The CDR3 runs 16 residues. V gave up 4 bases and J gave up 2 bases, with 16 bases separating them. Germline V CDR1 and CDR2: SGHDN, FVKESK.

The chain joins TRBV2 to TRBJ2-3; 12 nucleotides agree with TRBD2. CDR1 and CDR2 from the germline V gene are SNHLY and FYNNEI. The CDR3 runs 15 residues. The V gene end was trimmed by 6 bases and the J gene end by 7 bases; junction bases not matched to a gene: 8. This chain's CDR3 is CASSPTSGRGNTQYF. For the CDR3, the DNA is TGTGCCAGCAGCCCGACTAGCGGGAGAGGAAATACGCAGTATTTT.

In this sample, this clonotype turned up a few times. The CDR3 loop is CSVEKATEQYF. CDR3 DNA: TGCAGCGTTGAAAAGGCAACGGAGCAGTACTTC. J is TRBJ2-5 and V is TRBV29-1; D unresolved. The length of the CDR3 is 11 residues. The ends were cut back, 2 bases at V and 11 bases at J, with 12 bases in the middle. Germline loops: CDR1 SQVTM, CDR2 ANQGSEA.

This clonotype came up a few times. The V gene is TRBV3-1, the J gene TRBJ2-1; D gene unclear. V dropped 2 bases and J dropped 8 bases, with 7 bases sitting between them. The CDR3 is 12 amino acids. Germline V gives CDR1 LGHDT, CDR2 YNNKEL (reference sequence). Here the CDR3 DNA reads TGTGCCAGCAGCCAACAGTACGATGAGCAGTTCTTC. It yields the protein CASSQQYDEQFF.

V gene TRBV28 combines with J gene TRBJ2-5; 12 positions agree with TRBD2. The junction had 7 bases not matched to a gene; V was cut back by 7 bases and J by 7 bases. The CDR3 runs to 14 residues. Germline V gene lookup returns CDR1 MDHEN and CDR2 SYDVKM. The DNA of the CDR3 is TGTGCCAGCAACCTAGGACTAGCGGGGATGACCCAGTACTTC. Translating it yields CASNLGLAGMTQYF.